This TCR beta chain was found in a study of patients and donors after allogeneic stem cell transplantation. TCRdb processed the RT-PCR reads anew with MiXCR; each CDR3 protein has one entry. The repertoire holds some 960,000 distinct CDR3 sequences, with 15% to 20% as singletons. V lost 4 bases to trimming and J lost 3 bases, with 20 bases between them. CDR3 length: 17 residues. CDR1 LGHDT and CDR2 YNNKEL come from the germline V gene (reference sequence). Sequenced input: blood, either unsorted or a sorted T cell fraction (not recorded which). This TCR was sampled from a human donor who was either an allogeneic HSCT recipient or a stem cell or donor lymphocyte infusion donor (not recorded which). It is not recorded whose cells these are; they may come from a transplant donor. V and J are TRBV3-1 and TRBJ2-3, with D tentatively TRBD1 (6 bases). This CDR3 is CASSPGGHRVGTDTQYF. DNA of the CDR3: TGTGCCAGCAGCCCAGGTGGGCACAGGGTGGGGACAGATACGCAGTATTTT.